Each of the 10 T cell receptor beta chains below was sequenced from the same sample in a study of blood T cells in healthy people across ages. Through a sample-barcoded 5' primer and a J-beta primer mix, a second PCR was run for about 6 to 11 cycles. TCRdb re-called the 5' RACE reads through MiXCR, storing one row per CDR3 protein. The table shows 550,000 to 650,000 distinct CDR3 sequences, with around 27% occurring only once. The same data also went into a second study, on T cells of mothers and their children.

Sample: blood. The receptors derive from a boy aged 2 to 10 in good health.

The table lists this clonotype with a few counts. This chain joins TRBV20-1 and TRBJ2-3; D gene uncertain. The CDR3 consists of 13 residues. CDR1 and CDR2 (germline): DFQATT, SNEGSKA (reference sequence). The V gene lost 5 bases and the J gene lost 3 bases, with 12 bases spanning the gap. As DNA, the CDR3 is TGCAGTGCTTATGGGCCAAATACAGATACGCAGTATTTT. Translation gives CSAYGPNTDTQYF.

This clonotype came up a few times. V is TRBV11-2 and J is TRBJ1-2; perhaps TRBD1 as D (6 bases). CDR3 length: 14 residues. V was clipped by 1 base and J by 4 bases, with 10 bases between them. Per germline, CDR1 SGHAT and CDR2 FQNNGV. The CDR3 nucleotides read TGTGCCAGCAGCTTAGGCCCAGGGGTCTATGGCTACACCTTC. Its protein product is CASSLGPGVYGYTF. Full variable domain (remainder filled in from reference TRBV11-2 and TRBJ1-2): EAGVAQSPRYKIIEKRQSVAFWCNPISGHATLYWYQQILGQGPKLLIQFQNNGVVDDSQLPKDRFSAERLKGVDSTLKIQPAKLEDSAVYLCASSLGPGVYGYTFGSGTRLTVV.

As concerns this clonotype: The junction departs from the called germline gene at one end, perhaps through a read error. The chain has TRBV27 and TRBJ2-4, with a weak D call TRBD2 (5 bases). This CDR3 is 13 amino acids long. Germline V CDR1 and CDR2: MNHEY, SMNVEV (reference sequence). The chain's CDR3 is CASKEGGKNIQYF. The CDR3 DNA sequence: TGTGCCAGCAAGGAAGGAGGCAAAAATATTCAGTACTTC.

There are a few counts of this clonotype. The rearrangement uses TRBV20-1 and TRBJ2-5; D is unclear. Germline CDR1 is DFQATT and CDR2 is SNEGSKA (reference sequence). V was pared by 7 bases and J by 0 bases, with 9 bases between. This CDR3 has 12 residues. The CDR3, as DNA: TGCAGTGTCTTGCGGTACCAAGAGACCCAGTACTTC. As protein: CSVLRYQETQYF.

The chain links TRBV6-5 to TRBJ2-5; the match to TRBD2 covers 10 bases. The V gene's germline CDR1 is MNHEY and CDR2 SVGAGI. The CDR3 runs 17 residues. V was pared by 2 bases and J by 0 bases, with 6 bases of the junction left unmatched. CDR3 bases: TGTGCCAGCAGTTACCCGCGGACTAGCGGTAACCAAGAGACCCAGTACTTC. Translated, it gives CASSYPRTSGNQETQYF.

The chain employs TRBV18 and TRBJ1-4; D may be TRBD1 (6 bases). Trimming left V 5 bases short and J 8 bases short, with 12 bases between. The CDR3 has 13 amino acids. Germline assignment: CDR1 KGHSH and CDR2 LQKENI. The CDR3 nucleotides are TGTGCCAGCTCAAAAGAGGACAGCGAAAAACTGTTTTTT. The encoded protein is CASSKEDSEKLFF.

The rearrangement uses TRBV28 and TRBJ1-1; possibly TRBD1 for D (6 bases). CDR1 and CDR2 from the germline V gene are MDHEN and SYDVKM. Trimming pared 6 bases from V and 5 bases from J, leaving 16 bases between. The CDR3 loop spans 14 amino acids. The CDR3 reads CASRIQGLGTEAFF. CDR3 sequence (DNA): TGTGCCAGCAGGATACAGGGTCTGGGGACTGAAGCTTTCTTT.

This clonotype was counted a few times. One junction end disagrees with the germline gene, perhaps due to a read error. V is TRBV15 and J is TRBJ2-5; 12 bases fit TRBD1. The J call may be faulty, since TRBJ2-7 better matches the DNA end. Per germline, CDR1 LNHNV and CDR2 YYDKDF (reference sequence). The CDR3 has 16 residues. This chain's CDR3 is CTTSRMSGTGGSEQYF. CDR3 nucleotide sequence: TGTACCACCAGCAGGATGAGCGGGACAGGGGGCTCCGAGCAGTACTTC.

This chain links TRBV27 with TRBJ1-4; perhaps TRBD1 as D (5 bases). Germline-derived CDR1 and CDR2 are MNHEY and SMNVEV (reference sequence). The CDR3 length is 15 residues. Between the trimmed V and J ends, which lost 6 bases and 4 bases, there was a span of 15 bases. Written as DNA, the CDR3 is TGTGCCAGCAGCCTGGGGACCTCGATTAATGAAAAACTGTTTTTT. Its translation: CASSLGTSINEKLFF.

The chain links TRBV11-1 to TRBJ2-1; 13 bases are a match to TRBD2. The V segment lost 5 bases and the J segment 4 bases; nucleotides outside the gene matches: 11. Per germline, CDR1 SGHAT and CDR2 FQDESV (reference sequence). The CDR3 is made up of 18 amino acids. The CDR3 DNA reads as TGTGCCAGCAGCGATCCCGGGACTAGCGGGATTAAGTACAATGAGCAGTTCTTC. Translated: CASSDPGTSGIKYNEQFF.